These 27 T cell receptor beta chains came from one sample sequenced in a study of Ad26.COV2.S vaccination and SARS-CoV-2 variants. Clones were sequenced by immunoSEQ multiplex PCR, and TCRdb holds only the in-frame ones, with some missing. The sample records about 350,000 clones, roughly 81% being singletons. Indicated treatment: around 19 received Ad26.COV2.S at low or high dose, single or two shots; roughly 5 received placebo; per-sample allocation not given. Sampling took place 63 days after the first vaccine or placebo injection. Sequences were derived from peripheral blood, sampled in a trial of Ad26.COV2.S vaccine versus placebo. The receptors stem from a person between 18 and 65 years old who received the Ad26.COV2.S COVID-19 vaccine or a placebo.

Many counts were recorded for this clone. This chain links TRBV5-4 with TRBJ1-6; D gene uncertain. CDR1 and CDR2 from the germline V gene are SGHNT and YYREEE (reference sequence). This CDR3 region has 15 residues. Trimming shortened V by 0 bases and J by 3 bases, and 7 bases separated the two germline ends. The CDR3 protein is CASSLDQNYNSPLHF. The DNA for the CDR3 is TGTGCCAGCAGCTTGGATCAGAACTATAATTCACCCCTCCACTTT.

The V call is TRBV15, the J call TRBJ1-4; D perhaps matches TRBD1 (6 bases). V was trimmed by 2 bases and J by 5 bases, leaving 12 bases between them. The CDR3 covers 15 residues. Looked up from germline, CDR1 is LNHNV and CDR2 is YYDKDF (reference sequence). The DNA of the CDR3 is TGTGCCACCAGCAGAAGGACAGTTAAAAATGAAAAACTGTTTTTT. Its translation: CATSRRTVKNEKLFF. Using reference TRBV15 and TRBJ1-4 for the parts outside the CDR3, the full variable domain is DAMVIQNPRYQVTQFGKPVTLSCSQTLNHNVMYWYQQKSSQAPKLLFHYYDKDFNNEADTPDNFQSRRPNTSFCFLDIRSPGLGDTAMYLCATSRRTVKNEKLFFGSGTQLSVL.

The gene calls are TRBV7-2 and TRBJ2-3; D is perhaps TRBD2 (6 bases). Looked up from germline, CDR1 is SGHTA and CDR2 is FQGNSA. The V end lost 0 bases, the J end lost 9 bases, and 13 bases lay between the germline ends. This CDR3 comprises 14 residues. The CDR3 sequence is CASSLAWRGRTQYF. CDR3 sequence (DNA): TGTGCCAGCAGCTTAGCTTGGAGGGGCCGAACGCAGTATTTT.

The chain uses TRBV7-2 and TRBJ1-6; TRBD1 is a possible D gene (5 bases). Trimming stripped 5 bases from V and 7 bases from J, with 18 bases between. CDR3 size: 16 residues. CDR1 and CDR2 from the germline V gene are SGHTA and FQGNSA. This CDR3 reads CASSPRARGRNSPLHF. The CDR3 nucleotides read TGTGCCAGCAGCCCCCGCGCGAGGGGCCGGAATTCACCCCTCCACTTT.

V gene TRBV28 combines with J gene TRBJ2-7; 7 nucleotides align to TRBD2. J gave up 4 bases and V 6 bases, and 12 bases lay outside the gene matches. In germline, CDR1 is MDHEN, CDR2 SYDVKM. The CDR3 totals 15 residues. The CDR3 DNA follows: TGTGCCAGCAGCCCTGGCCTAGCGGAGATATACGAGCAGTACTTC. Amino acid sequence: CASSPGLAEIYEQYF.

The J gene is TRBJ1-1, the V gene TRBV19, with TRBD1 matching over 8 bases. The CDR3 totals 12 residues. From germline, CDR1 is LNHDA and CDR2 SQIVND (reference sequence). V dropped 8 bases and J dropped 5; count of bases not matched to a gene: 4. As DNA, the CDR3 is TGTGCCAGTGCACAGGGGGAAACTGAAGCTTTCTTT. Translating it yields CASAQGETEAFF.

This clone came up once. The V gene is TRBV6-1, the J gene TRBJ2-5; no clear D gene. Trimming stripped 1 base from V and 1 base from J, with 4 bases between. The CDR3 totals 13 residues. CDR1 MNHNS and CDR2 SASEGT come from the germline V gene. CDR3: CASSEGFQETQYF. For the CDR3, the DNA is TGTGCCAGCAGTGAAGGGTTCCAAGAGACCCAGTACTTC.

CDR3 sequence: CAISESGLMNTEAFF. Written as DNA, the CDR3 is TGTGCCATCAGTGAGTCGGGACTAATGAACACTGAAGCTTTCTTT. The chain uses TRBV10-3 and TRBJ1-1; maybe TRBD1 (5 bases). Germline-derived CDR1 and CDR2 are ENHRY and SYGVKD. V dropped 0 bases and J dropped 0 bases, with 8 bases sitting between them. The CDR3 sequence is 15 residues long.

The chain links TRBV6-2 or TRBV6-3 to TRBJ2-3, with no clear D. Germline lookup yields CDR1 MNHEY and CDR2 SVGEGT. There are 12 residues in the CDR3. V was shortened by 2 bases and J by 6 bases, with 6 bases between the two germline ends. CDR3 protein: CASSYPFDTQYF. Here the CDR3 DNA reads TGTGCCAGCAGTTACCCCTTTGATACGCAGTATTTT.

This chain connects TRBV7-2 to TRBJ1-5; the D is unclear. The CDR3 sequence is 15 residues long. Deletions cut 5 bases from V and 2 bases from J, with 13 bases between. Germline V lookup: CDR1 SGHTA, CDR2 FQGNSA. The DNA of the CDR3 is TGTGCCAGCAGCACCGTAGGCAGTCGCAATCAGCCCCAGCATTTT. Translation gives CASSTVGSRNQPQHF.

The rearrangement uses TRBV18 and TRBJ1-5; perhaps TRBD1 as D (5 bases). The CDR3 is 16 residues long. V shed 3 bases and J shed 0 bases, with 12 bases lying between them. Germline V gives CDR1 KGHSH, CDR2 LQKENI. CDR3 loop: CASSPPQGYSNQPQHF. The CDR3 region has the DNA TGTGCCAGCTCACCGCCCCAGGGATATAGCAATCAGCCCCAGCATTTT.

The V gene is TRBV15, the J gene TRBJ2-1; either TRBD1 or TRBD2 may fit D (6 bases each). Trimming took 0 bases from V and 4 from J, leaving 13 bases between them. The CDR3 covers 16 residues. Germline V gene sequence: CDR1 LNHNV, CDR2 YYDKDF (reference sequence). The CDR3 region is CATSRDSRGAYNEQFF. The CDR3 DNA is TGTGCCACCAGCAGAGATTCGAGGGGGGCTTACAATGAGCAGTTCTTC.

The CDR3 sequence is CAGRLAGNSYEQYF. The CDR3 nucleotides read TGTGCCGGTCGACTAGCGGGTAACTCCTACGAGCAGTACTTC. The genes are TRBV7-9 and TRBJ2-7; 10 bases align to TRBD2. The germline V gene encodes CDR1 SEHNR and CDR2 FQNEAQ (reference sequence). V trimming: 11 bases; J trimming: 0 bases; junction bases outside the gene matches: 7. The CDR3 contains 14 residues.

The rearrangement joins TRBV30 to TRBJ1-2; tentatively, D is TRBD1 (6 bases). The ends were cut back, 2 bases at V and 3 bases at J, with 22 bases in the middle. Per germline, CDR1 GTSNPN and CDR2 SVGIG (reference sequence). The CDR3 loop spans 17 amino acids. DNA for the CDR3: TGTGCCTGGAGTCCCCGGGCACAGGGCCACCCCTACTATGGCTACACCTTC. This codes for CAWSPRAQGHPYYGYTF.

The rearrangement links TRBV24-1 to TRBJ1-4; D uncertain. Trimming stripped 4 bases from V and 6 bases from J, with 11 bases between. The germline CDR1 and CDR2 sequences are KGHDR and SFDVKD. The CDR3 length is 14 residues. The CDR3 protein is CATSDPSSDEKLFF. CDR3 nucleotide sequence: TGTGCCACCAGTGACCCCTCCTCGGATGAAAAACTGTTTTTT.

The genes are TRBV19 and TRBJ1-4, with unresolved D. Between the trimmed V and J ends, which lost 2 bases and 0 bases, there was a span of 7 bases. CDR3 length equals 15 residues. Germline values: CDR1 LNHDA, CDR2 SQIVND (reference sequence). CDR3: CASSIYSATNEKLFF. The CDR3 DNA reads TGTGCCAGTAGTATATACAGTGCAACTAATGAAAAACTGTTTTTT.

This clone showed up just a few times. CDR3 coding DNA: TGTGCCAGCAGCTTGGCGTCGGGTGATCAGCCCCAGCATTTT. This translates into CASSLASGDQPQHF. This rearrangement joins TRBV5-5 to TRBJ1-5; D gene uncertain. CDR3 length equals 14 residues. The ends were cut back, 0 bases at V and 5 bases at J, with 9 bases in the middle. Germline lookup yields CDR1 SGHKS and CDR2 YYEKEE (reference sequence). Together with reference TRBV5-5 and TRBJ1-5, the CDR3 gives the full variable domain: DAGVTQSPTHLIKTRGQQVTLRCSPISGHKSVSWYQQVLGQGPQFIFQYYEKEERGRGNFPDRFSARQFPNYSSELNVNALLLGDSALYLCASSLASGDQPQHFGDGTRLSIL.

V is TRBV7-9 and J is TRBJ2-1; D may be TRBD2 (5 bases). The V end was cut by 1 base, the J end by 5 bases, with 21 bases between. The CDR3 runs to 18 residues. CDR1 is SEHNR, CDR2 FQNEAQ, per germline (reference sequence). The CDR3 sequence: CASSLGKLRTPADNEQFF. CDR3 in DNA: TGTGCCAGCAGCTTAGGAAAACTCAGGACTCCTGCCGACAATGAGCAGTTCTTC.

Only one count was recorded for this clone. This rearrangement joins TRBV6-5 to TRBJ1-2; D gene unclear. This CDR3 is 14 amino acids long. V lost 0 bases and J lost 6, with 11 bases in between. Germline V CDR1 and CDR2: MNHEY, SVGAGI. CDR3: CASSYSESPDGYTF. CDR3 bases: TGTGCCAGCAGTTACTCGGAGAGTCCCGATGGCTACACCTTC.

This clone has only one observation. This chain connects TRBV7-2 to TRBJ2-3; tentatively, D is TRBD2 (6 bases). This CDR3 is built from 16 residues. CDR1 and CDR2 (germline): SGHTA, FQGNSA. V gave up 0 bases and J gave up 3 bases, with 13 bases separating them. CDR3 in amino acids: CASSLAPGLITDTQYF. Written as DNA, the CDR3 is TGTGCCAGCAGCTTAGCCCCGGGACTGATTACAGATACGCAGTATTTT.

V gene TRBV20-1 combines with J gene TRBJ2-7; D gene ambiguous. CDR1 DFQATT and CDR2 SNEGSKA come from the germline V gene (reference sequence). Trimming took off 2 bases at V and 3 bases at J, with 5 bases between the two ends. The CDR3 totals 11 residues. The CDR3 protein is CSARLLYEQYF. Written as DNA, the CDR3 is TGCAGTGCTAGACTTCTCTACGAGCAGTACTTC.

This clone was observed a single time. The chain employs TRBV5-1 and TRBJ1-1; 10 bases are shared with TRBD1. The CDR3 has 13 residues. The junction had 2 bases not matched to a gene; V was cut back by 4 bases and J by 5 bases. The germline gives CDR1 SGHRS, CDR2 YFSETQ. The CDR3 region is CASSEGQGTEAFF. DNA for the CDR3: TGCGCCAGCAGCGAGGGACAGGGGACTGAAGCTTTCTTT.

With regard to this clone: Additional DNA sequences in this sample encode the identical CDR3. J is TRBJ2-7 and V is TRBV19; TRBD1 might be the D (6 bases). The CDR3 spans 14 residues. The germline CDR1 and CDR2 sequences are LNHDA and SQIVND (reference sequence). V lost 3 bases to trimming and J lost 0 bases, with 9 bases between them. The CDR3 loop reads CASSITGSSYEQYF. The CDR3 DNA follows: TGTGCCAGTAGTATTACAGGGAGCTCCTACGAGCAGTACTTC.

The chain employs TRBV6-2 or TRBV6-3 and TRBJ1-5; D possibly corresponds to TRBD1 (5 bases). CDR3 size: 13 residues. Trimming removed 2 bases at V and 9 bases at J, with 11 bases between. CDR1 is MNHEY, CDR2 SVGEGT, per germline. This CDR3 reads CASSYPGGTPQHF. Written as DNA, the CDR3 is TGTGCCAGCAGTTACCCGGGGGGAACGCCCCAGCATTTT.

Only one count was recorded for this clone. The chain joins TRBV5-6 to TRBJ1-4; D is possibly TRBD1 (5 bases). The CDR3 runs 16 residues. Per the germline V gene, CDR1 is SGHDT and CDR2 is YYEEEE. Trimming pared 7 bases from V and 1 base from J, leaving 17 bases between. The CDR3 sequence is CASRDFLGGTNEKLFF. As DNA, the CDR3 is TGTGCCAGCCGGGACTTCTTGGGAGGAACTAATGAAAAACTGTTTTTT.

This chain uses TRBV3-1 (or the pseudogene TRBV3-2) with TRBJ2-3; D is unresolved. The CDR3 contains 15 residues. The V and J ends lost 5 bases and 1 base respectively, with 13 bases between them. Germline loops: CDR1 LGHDT, CDR2 YNNKEL (reference sequence). CDR3 in amino acids: CASSVQSPGTDTQYF. In DNA, the CDR3 is TGTGCCAGCAGCGTCCAATCTCCGGGCACAGATACGCAGTATTTT.

J is TRBJ2-5 and V is TRBV27; 9 bases are a match to TRBD1. Germline assignment: CDR1 MNHEY and CDR2 SMNVEV (reference sequence). The CDR3 is 17 amino acids. The V segment lost 5 bases and the J segment 5 bases; nucleotides outside the gene matches: 15. CDR3: CASSPAPGQGLGETQYF. CDR3 coding DNA: TGTGCCAGCAGTCCCGCCCCGGGACAGGGTTTGGGGGAGACCCAGTACTTC.